Following are 21 T cell receptor beta chains from one sample sequenced in a study of T cell clonality in common variable immunodeficiency. Some clones are missing from TCRdb's copy, which holds only in-frame ones; the method was immunoSEQ multiplex PCR. The sample has around 60,000 clones, none seen only once. Sequencing was carried out using peripheral blood mononuclear cells. Receptors were obtained from a person aged 18 to 75 in good health.

This clone was seen ten or more times. The sequence runs out 3 residues before the end of the CDR3; the remainder is reconstructed from the germline J gene. The V gene is TRBV20-1, the J gene TRBJ2-5; no reliable D call. V dropped 5 bases and J dropped 4 bases, with 14 bases sitting between them. Germline CDR1 DFQATT, CDR2 SNEGSKA (reference sequence). The CDR3 loop spans 13 amino acids. CDR3 region: CSAGLASRETQYF. CDR3 DNA, as far as it was read: TGCAGTGCTGGGTTAGCATCGCGAGAGACC.

Ten or more counts support this clone. The read comes to an end 3 residues before the CDR3 does, leaving the germline J gene to fill in the end. V usage is TRBV5-1 and J usage is TRBJ1-1; TRBD1 aligns across 8 bases. The CDR3 sequence is 15 residues long. The J segment lost 1 base and the V segment lost 4 bases, leaving 6 bases of the junction unmatched. Per germline, CDR1 SGHRS and CDR2 YFSETQ. CDR3 DNA (partial): TGCGCCAGCAGCCACCTCGGACAGGGGAACACTGAA. It translates to CASSHLGQGNTE. From start to end, the CDR3 is CASSHLGQGNTEAFF.

At least ten counts were recorded for this clone. The read ends 3 residues before the CDR3 terminus; that terminus is restored from the germline J gene. V usage is TRBV7-9 and J usage is TRBJ1-6; 8 bases are a match to TRBD1. This CDR3 comprises 14 residues. From germline, CDR1 is SEHNR and CDR2 FQNEAQ (reference sequence). Losses at the gene ends were 5 bases for V and 10 bases for J; bases not matched to a gene: 7. CDR3 residues: CASSPGQGASPLHF. Partial CDR3 DNA: TGTGCCAGCAGCCCAGGACAGGGAGCCTCACCC.

This clone was observed many times. The read terminates 3 residues before the CDR3 end, so the remaining end is supplied by the germline J gene. This sequence joins TRBV18 and TRBJ2-1, with 7 bases that match TRBD1. CDR1 and CDR2 (germline): KGHSH, LQKENI. The CDR3 sequence is 15 residues long. Trimming cost V 3 bases and J 0 bases; bases outside gene matches: 2. CDR3 sequence: CASSPGQISYNEQFF. Partial CDR3 DNA: TGTGCCAGCTCACCGGGACAGATCTCCTACAATGAG.

In this sample, this clone turned up many times. The CDR3 goes on 3 residues after the read ends, and that part is filled in from the germline J gene. This chain joins TRBV19 and TRBJ2-2, with D maybe TRBD2 (6 bases). The CDR3 is 15 amino acids. CDR1 and CDR2 from the germline V gene are LNHDA and SQIVND (reference sequence). Trimming cost V 5 bases and J 7 bases, with 17 bases left between them. Incomplete CDR3 DNA: TGTGCCAGTAGTGGGACGGCGGGGCGTTTCGGGGAG. Translating it yields CASSGTAGRFGE. The CDR3, in full, reads CASSGTAGRFGELFF.

This clone was recorded at least ten times. The CDR3 extends 3 residues past the end of the read, so its final part is completed from the germline J gene. This chain connects TRBV6-1 to TRBJ2-7; 10 nucleotides align to TRBD2. Trimming took 0 bases from V and 3 from J; bases not matched to a gene: 14. Germline CDR1 reads MNHNS; CDR2 reads SASEGT. CDR3 length: 19 residues. The CDR3: CASSEAGELAGGTGYEQYF. Partial CDR3 DNA: TGTGCCAGCAGTGAAGCTGGTGAATTAGCGGGGGGAACAGGCTACGAG.

This clone came up many times. The DNA ends 3 residues before the CDR3 does, and the rest of the CDR3 is filled in from the germline J gene. The same CDR3 is also encoded by other DNA sequences in this sample. This chain links TRBV5-1 with TRBJ2-3; 8 bases are shared with TRBD1. CDR1 and CDR2 (germline): SGHRS, YFSETQ. CDR3 length equals 15 residues. After removal of 0 bases from V and 1 base from J, the junction contained 1 base not matched to a gene. Partial CDR3 DNA: TGCGCCAGCAGCTTGGTGACAGGGGGCACAGATACG. Its translation: CASSLVTGGTDT. The CDR3 in full is CASSLVTGGTDTQYF.

A note on this clone: The read falls 3 residues short of the CDR3 end, and the missing part is taken from the germline J gene. The V gene is TRBV5-1, the J gene TRBJ2-1; the match to TRBD1 covers 8 bases. From germline, CDR1 is SGHRS and CDR2 YFSETQ. The CDR3 sequence is 14 residues long. V lost 7 bases and J lost 5; bases outside the gene matches: 8. This CDR3 is CASGPGTGDNEQFF. The sequenced part of the CDR3 DNA is TGCGCCAGCGGACCCGGGACAGGAGACAATGAG.

This clone was counted ten times or more. Sequencing ends 3 residues short of the CDR3 end; the germline J gene provides the rest. The rearrangement joins TRBV29-1 to TRBJ2-2, with TRBD2 identical over 12 bases. The CDR3 loop spans 16 amino acids. V shed 1 base, J shed 6 bases, and the junction held 6 bases outside the gene matches. Germline loops: CDR1 SQVTM, CDR2 ANQGSEA. The CDR3 reads CSVEGLAGAPPGELFF. The sequenced part of the CDR3 DNA is TGCAGCGTTGAAGGACTAGCGGGGGCCCCGCCCGGGGAG.

This clone was counted ten times or more. The sequenced fragment ends 3 residues before the CDR3 boundary, so the rest is inferred from the germline J gene. The chain carries TRBV7-3 and TRBJ2-2, with 9 bases that match TRBD1. V lost 4 bases, J lost 6 bases, and 9 bases stayed unmatched. This CDR3 comprises 16 residues. Germline V CDR1 and CDR2: SGHTA, FQGTGA. CDR3 amino acids: CASSSTGGGGPGELFF. CDR3 bases read: TGTGCCAGCAGCTCAACAGGGGGCGGAGGGCCCGGGGAG.

This clone was counted ten times or more. The CDR3 goes on 3 residues after the read ends, and that part is filled in from the germline J gene. This chain joins TRBV20-1 and TRBJ2-1; 8 nucleotides match TRBD2. V shed 6 bases and J 5 bases; nucleotides not matched to a gene: 9. Germline loops: CDR1 DFQATT, CDR2 SNEGSKA (reference sequence). The CDR3 has 14 amino acids. CDR3: CSAQSGGPDNEQFF. Partial CDR3 DNA: TGCAGTGCCCAGAGCGGGGGCCCTGACAATGAG.

This clone appeared many times. Read sequence stops 3 residues before the CDR3 end, and the germline J gene provides the missing end. The chain carries TRBV4-1 and TRBJ2-7; 8 bases are shared with TRBD1. The CDR3 covers 15 residues. The germline V gene encodes CDR1 MGHRA and CDR2 YSYEKL. With V trimmed by 1 base and J by 3 bases, 5 bases remained unmatched. The CDR3 sequence is CASSQVLQGVYEQYF. The sequenced CDR3 bases are TGCGCCAGCAGCCAAGTTTTACAGGGGGTCTACGAG.

This clone has ten or more counts. The observed sequence ends 3 residues before the CDR3 terminus, with the missing tail filled in from the germline J gene. V usage is TRBV6-1 and J usage is TRBJ1-1; D is possibly TRBD1 (6 bases). Trimming took off 1 base at V and 3 bases at J, with 9 bases between the two ends. CDR1 and CDR2 (germline): MNHNS, SASEGT. The CDR3 consists of 14 residues. CDR3 in amino acids: CASSEVQGYTEAFF. CDR3 DNA, as far as it was read: TGTGCCAGCAGTGAAGTGCAGGGGTACACTGAA.

This clone was observed at least ten times. The read stops 3 residues short of the end of the CDR3; the missing end is completed from the germline J gene. This chain links TRBV14 with TRBJ2-2, with a tentative D call TRBD1 (6 bases). V was cut by 3 bases and J by 7 bases, with 24 bases left in between. CDR3 length equals 18 residues. Germline V lookup: CDR1 SGHDN, CDR2 FVKESK. The part of the CDR3 DNA that was read is TGTGCCAGCAGCCACGACCTTTTGGGGCAGGGGCTATACGGGGAG. It yields the protein CASSHDLLGQGLYGE. The whole CDR3 reads CASSHDLLGQGLYGELFF.

This clone was seen many times. Read coverage stops 3 residues before the CDR3 terminus; the germline J gene supplies the remainder. This chain connects TRBV2 to TRBJ2-5; D is uncertain. CDR1 SNHLY and CDR2 FYNNEI come from the germline V gene. The CDR3 runs 12 residues. V lost 4 bases and J 1 base, leaving 4 bases between the germline ends. Here the CDR3 reads CASSGSQETQYF. CDR3 DNA (partial): TGTGCCAGCAGTGGCAGCCAAGAGACC.

This clone was detected ten times or more. The CDR3 here is CASSFGQGDETQYF. CDR3 bases read: TGCGCCAGCAGCTTCGGACAGGGTGATGAGACC. The V call is TRBV5-1, the J call TRBJ2-5, with 8 nucleotides matching TRBD1. The CDR3 end is not reached by the read, which stops 3 residues before it; the germline J gene fills it in. The germline CDR1 and CDR2 sequences are SGHRS and YFSETQ. This CDR3 region has 14 residues. V lost 2 bases, J lost 5 bases, and 5 bases stayed unmatched.

This clone was recorded at least ten times. The read ends 3 residues early relative to the CDR3; the germline J gene fills the gap. The chain has TRBV20-1 and TRBJ2-7, with no clear D. Per germline, CDR1 DFQATT and CDR2 SNEGSKA (reference sequence). This CDR3 comprises 15 residues. Trimming took off 3 bases at V and 0 bases at J, with 15 bases between the two ends. The sequenced CDR3 bases are TGCAGTGCTAGTGATCGGCGGAAAAGCTCCTACGAG. Translated: CSASDRRKSSYE. The CDR3, in full, reads CSASDRRKSSYEQYF.

In this sample, this clone turned up many times. The CDR3 goes on 3 residues after the read ends, and that part is filled in from the germline J gene. The gene calls are TRBV19 and TRBJ1-1; TRBD1 matches 8 bases. CDR3 length: 17 residues. Looked up from germline, CDR1 is LNHDA and CDR2 is SQIVND (reference sequence). J lost 4 bases, V lost 1 base, and 11 bases had no gene match. The CDR3 bases that were read are TGTGCCAGTAGTATAGGACTCGCAGGGGGCGGTGGCACTGAA. Protein: CASSIGLAGGGGTE. The whole CDR3 region reads CASSIGLAGGGGTEAFF.

The sample holds many counts of this clone. The read ends 3 residues before the CDR3 terminus; that terminus is restored from the germline J gene. The J gene is TRBJ2-1, the V gene TRBV20-1; D is perhaps TRBD2 (6 bases). Germline CDR1 and CDR2: DFQATT and SNEGSKA (reference sequence). The CDR3 contains 15 residues. V was clipped by 6 bases and J by 0 bases, with 15 bases between them. The CDR3 here is CSALSERVSYNEQFF. Incomplete CDR3 DNA: TGCAGTGCCCTTTCGGAGCGGGTCTCCTACAATGAG.

This clone appeared many times. The read terminates 3 residues ahead of where the CDR3 ends, so the germline J gene completes it. The gene calls are TRBV29-1 and TRBJ1-2; D gene unclear. The V and J ends lost 4 bases and 2 bases respectively, with 8 bases between them. CDR1 and CDR2 (germline): SQVTM, ANQGSEA. This CDR3 is 12 amino acids long. The part of the CDR3 DNA that was read is TGCAGCGTTGTCCGGGGAAACTATGGC. This gives the protein CSVVRGNYG. The full-length CDR3 reads as CSVVRGNYGYTF.

This clone was counted at least ten times. The missing CDR3 end, 3 residues past where the read stops, is filled in from the germline J gene. The chain has TRBV19 and TRBJ2-7, with 8 positions matching TRBD1. V was clipped by 7 bases and J by 2 bases; unmatched bases: 7. The germline CDR1 and CDR2 sequences are LNHDA and SQIVND (reference sequence). This CDR3 comprises 14 residues. CDR3: CASNPDRDTYEQYF. The sequenced part of the CDR3 DNA is TGTGCCAGTAATCCGGACAGGGACACCTACGAG.